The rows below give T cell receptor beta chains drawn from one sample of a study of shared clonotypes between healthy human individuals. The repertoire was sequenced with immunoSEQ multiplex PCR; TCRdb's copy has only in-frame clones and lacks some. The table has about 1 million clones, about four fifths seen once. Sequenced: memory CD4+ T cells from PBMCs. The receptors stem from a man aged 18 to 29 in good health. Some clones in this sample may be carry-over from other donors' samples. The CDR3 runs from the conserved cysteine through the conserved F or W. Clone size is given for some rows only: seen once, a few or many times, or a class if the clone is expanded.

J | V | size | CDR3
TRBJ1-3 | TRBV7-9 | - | CASSLQGNTIYF
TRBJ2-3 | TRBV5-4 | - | CASSLGSGLRTDTQYF
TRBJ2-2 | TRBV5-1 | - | CASSSTSSKRAGELFF
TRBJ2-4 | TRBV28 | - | CASRVQNIQYF
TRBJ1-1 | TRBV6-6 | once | CASSPGQTMNTEAFF
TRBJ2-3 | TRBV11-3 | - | CASRSSSTDTQYF
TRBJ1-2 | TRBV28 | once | CASRRGQGSYGYTF
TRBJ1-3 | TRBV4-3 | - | CASSHRIGQGAGNTIYF
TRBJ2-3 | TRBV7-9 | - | CASTGADTQYF
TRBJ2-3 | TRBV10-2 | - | CASSESLRRYF
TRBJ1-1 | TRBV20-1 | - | CSAEDREQAFF
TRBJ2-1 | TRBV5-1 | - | CASSLESPGTYNEQFF
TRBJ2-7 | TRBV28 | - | CASSLHPSSYEQYF
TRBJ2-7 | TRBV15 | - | CATSYRGTGYEQYF
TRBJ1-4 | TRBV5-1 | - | CASSLGTDWGTNEKLFF
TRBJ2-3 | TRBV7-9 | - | CASSPQRAEDTDTQYF
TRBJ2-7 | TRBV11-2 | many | CASSLVTVSYEQYF
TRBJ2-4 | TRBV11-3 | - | CASSAGSIQYF
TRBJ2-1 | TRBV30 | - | CAWSVSSGLYNEQFF
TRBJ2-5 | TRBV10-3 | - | CAISEGRGGRETQYF
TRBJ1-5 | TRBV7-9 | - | CASSDRDGSNQPQHF
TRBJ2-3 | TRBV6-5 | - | CASSYEGDTQYF
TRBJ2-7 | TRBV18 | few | CASSPGTGDYEQYF
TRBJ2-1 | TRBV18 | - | CASSPPSYNEQFF
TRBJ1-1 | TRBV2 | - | CASRPNTGAEAFF
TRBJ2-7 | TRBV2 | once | CASSEGETGRRYEQYF
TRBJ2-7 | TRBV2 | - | CASNRGSNEQYF
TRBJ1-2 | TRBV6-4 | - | CASSTGVGYGYTF
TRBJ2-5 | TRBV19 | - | CASRTSGSPTETQYF
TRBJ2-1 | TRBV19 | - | CASTPTGVPYNEQFF
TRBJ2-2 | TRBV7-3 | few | CASSFGTGELFF
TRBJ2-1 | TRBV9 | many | CASSATSGKVNEQFF
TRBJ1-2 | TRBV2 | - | CASSERAVQGYGYTF
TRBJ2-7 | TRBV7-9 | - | CASSLGPPQRGGYYEQYF
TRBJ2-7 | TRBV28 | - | CASSAHRGIAYEQYF
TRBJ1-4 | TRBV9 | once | CASSVGPTNEKLFF
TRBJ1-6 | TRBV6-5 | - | CASRGGSSYNSPLHF
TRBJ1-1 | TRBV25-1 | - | CASASQGATDAAFF
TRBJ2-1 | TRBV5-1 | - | CASSLVLAGDNEQFF
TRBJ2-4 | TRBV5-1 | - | CASSMDTSKNIQYF
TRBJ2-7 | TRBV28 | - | CASSFQLRDISYEQYF
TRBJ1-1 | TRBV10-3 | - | CAISESTRTGNTEAFF
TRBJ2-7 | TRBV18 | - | CASSPFSGTGKIYEQYF
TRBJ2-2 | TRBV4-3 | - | CASSQGLAVNTGELFF
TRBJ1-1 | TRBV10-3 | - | CAISDNRRGTEAFF
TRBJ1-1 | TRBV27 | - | CASSLSSGRGMNTEAFF
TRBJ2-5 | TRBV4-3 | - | CASSQGLANRGETQYF
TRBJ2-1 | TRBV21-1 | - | CASSKAGGNYNEQFF
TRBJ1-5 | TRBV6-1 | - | CASKRQGGNQPQHF
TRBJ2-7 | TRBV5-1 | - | CASSPGQGSRYEQYF
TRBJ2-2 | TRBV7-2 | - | CASSLGGVRGELFF
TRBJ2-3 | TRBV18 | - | CASSPLTSSTDTQYF